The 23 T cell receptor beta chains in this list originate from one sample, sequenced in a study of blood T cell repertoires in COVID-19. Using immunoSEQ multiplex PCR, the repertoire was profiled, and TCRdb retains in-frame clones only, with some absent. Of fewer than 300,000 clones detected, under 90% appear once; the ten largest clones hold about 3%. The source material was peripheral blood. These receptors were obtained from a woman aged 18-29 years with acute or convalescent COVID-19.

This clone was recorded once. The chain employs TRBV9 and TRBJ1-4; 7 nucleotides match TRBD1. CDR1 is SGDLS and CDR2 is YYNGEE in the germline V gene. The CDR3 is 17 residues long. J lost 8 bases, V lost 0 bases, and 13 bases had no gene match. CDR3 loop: CASSVGSLGDSGEKLFF. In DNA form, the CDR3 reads TGTGCCAGCAGCGTAGGGTCCTTAGGGGACAGCGGCGAAAAACTGTTTTTT.

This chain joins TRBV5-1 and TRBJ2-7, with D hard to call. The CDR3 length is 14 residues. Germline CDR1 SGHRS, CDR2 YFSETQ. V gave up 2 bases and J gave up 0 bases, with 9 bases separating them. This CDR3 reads CASSLTPPSYEQYF. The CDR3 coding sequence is TGCGCCAGCAGCTTAACACCTCCCTCCTACGAGCAGTACTTC.

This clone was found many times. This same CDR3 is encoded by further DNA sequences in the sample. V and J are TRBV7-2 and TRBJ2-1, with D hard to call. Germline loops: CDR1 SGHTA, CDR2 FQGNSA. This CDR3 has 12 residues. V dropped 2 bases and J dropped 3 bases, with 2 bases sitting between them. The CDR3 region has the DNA TGTGCCAGCAGCTTACTCTACAATGAGCAGTTCTTC. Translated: CASSLLYNEQFF.

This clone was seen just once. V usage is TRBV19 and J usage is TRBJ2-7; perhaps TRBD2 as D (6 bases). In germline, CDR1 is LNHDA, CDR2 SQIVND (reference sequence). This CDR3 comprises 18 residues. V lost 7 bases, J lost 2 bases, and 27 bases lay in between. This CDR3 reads CASTPPGVSGAQPYEQYF. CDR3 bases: TGTGCCAGTACCCCCCCGGGGGTATCGGGCGCCCAACCCTACGAGCAGTACTTC.

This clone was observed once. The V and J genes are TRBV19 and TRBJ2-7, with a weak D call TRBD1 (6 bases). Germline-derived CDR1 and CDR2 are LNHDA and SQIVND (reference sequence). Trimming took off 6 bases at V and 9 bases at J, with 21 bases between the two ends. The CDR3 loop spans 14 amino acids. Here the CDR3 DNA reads TGTGCCAGTAGCGACGACAGGACCTTCCTTGGGCAGTACTTC. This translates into CASSDDRTFLGQYF.

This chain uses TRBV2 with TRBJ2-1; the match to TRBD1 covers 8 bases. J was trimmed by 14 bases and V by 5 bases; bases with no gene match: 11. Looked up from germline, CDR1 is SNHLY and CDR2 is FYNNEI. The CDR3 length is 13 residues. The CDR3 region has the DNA TGTGCCAGCAGTCCTTTCCCGGGACAGGCTGAGTTCTTC. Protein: CASSPFPGQAEFF.

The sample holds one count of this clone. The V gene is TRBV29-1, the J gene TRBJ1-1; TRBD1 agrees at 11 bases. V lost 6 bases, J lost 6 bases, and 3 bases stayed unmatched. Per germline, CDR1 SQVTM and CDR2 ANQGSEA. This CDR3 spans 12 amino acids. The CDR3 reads CSVEGQGAEAFF. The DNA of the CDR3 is TGCAGCGTGGAGGGACAGGGGGCTGAAGCTTTCTTT.

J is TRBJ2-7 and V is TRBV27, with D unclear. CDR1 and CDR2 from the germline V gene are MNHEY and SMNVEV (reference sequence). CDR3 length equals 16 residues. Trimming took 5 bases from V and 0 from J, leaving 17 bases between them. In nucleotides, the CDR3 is TGTGCCAGCAGTCCGAGCGCTAGTACCTACTCCTACGAGCAGTACTTC. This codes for CASSPSASTYSYEQYF.

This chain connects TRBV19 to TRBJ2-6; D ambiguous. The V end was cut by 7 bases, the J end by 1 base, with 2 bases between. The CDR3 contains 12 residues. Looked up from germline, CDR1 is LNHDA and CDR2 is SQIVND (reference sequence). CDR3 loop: CASTSGANVLTF. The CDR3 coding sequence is TGTGCCAGTACTTCTGGGGCCAACGTCCTGACTTTC. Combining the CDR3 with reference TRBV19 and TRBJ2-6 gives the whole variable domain DGGITQSPKYLFRKEGQNVTLSCEQNLNHDAMYWYRQDPGQGLRLIYYSQIVNDFQKGDIAEGYSVSREKKESFPLTVTSAQKNPTAFYLCASTSGANVLTFGAGSRLTVL.

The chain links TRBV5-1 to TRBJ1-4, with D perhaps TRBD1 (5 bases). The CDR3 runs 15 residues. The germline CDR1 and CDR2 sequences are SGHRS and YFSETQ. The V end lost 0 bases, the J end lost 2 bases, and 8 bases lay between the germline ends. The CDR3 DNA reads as TGCGCCAGCAGCTTGGCGGGGGACACTAATGAAAAACTGTTTTTT. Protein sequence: CASSLAGDTNEKLFF.

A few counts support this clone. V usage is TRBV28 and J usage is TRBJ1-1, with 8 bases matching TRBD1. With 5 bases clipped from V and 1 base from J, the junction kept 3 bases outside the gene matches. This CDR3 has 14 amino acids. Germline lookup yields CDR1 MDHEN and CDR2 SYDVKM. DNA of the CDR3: TGTGCCAGCAGTCTCGACAGGGGGAACACTGAAGCTTTCTTT. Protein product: CASSLDRGNTEAFF.

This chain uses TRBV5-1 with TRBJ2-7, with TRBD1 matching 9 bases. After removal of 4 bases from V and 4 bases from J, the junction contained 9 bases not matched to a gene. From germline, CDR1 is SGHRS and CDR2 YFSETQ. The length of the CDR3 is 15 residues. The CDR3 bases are TGCGCCAGCAGCCCCCTGGGACAGGGCGGATACGAGCAGTACTTC. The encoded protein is CASSPLGQGGYEQYF.

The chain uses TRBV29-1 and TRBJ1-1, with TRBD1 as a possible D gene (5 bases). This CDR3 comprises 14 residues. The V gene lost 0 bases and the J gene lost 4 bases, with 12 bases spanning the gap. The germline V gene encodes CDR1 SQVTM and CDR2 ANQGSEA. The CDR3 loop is CSVEDVRRGTEAFF. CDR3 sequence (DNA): TGCAGCGTTGAAGATGTGCGGAGGGGCACTGAAGCTTTCTTT. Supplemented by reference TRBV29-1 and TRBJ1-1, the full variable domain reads SAVISQKPSRDICQRGTSLTIQCQVDSQVTMMFWYRQQPGQSLTLIATANQGSEATYESGFVIDKFPISRPNLTFSTLTVSNMSPEDSSIYLCSVEDVRRGTEAFFGQGTRLTVV.

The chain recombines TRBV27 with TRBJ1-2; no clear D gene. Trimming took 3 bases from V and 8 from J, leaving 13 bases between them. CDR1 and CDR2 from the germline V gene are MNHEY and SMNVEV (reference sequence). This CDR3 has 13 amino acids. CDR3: CASSFLRGDGYTF. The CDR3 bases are TGTGCCAGCAGTTTCCTACGGGGTGACGGCTACACCTTC.

In DNA form, the CDR3 reads TGTGCCAGCAGTGAATGGCAGGGGGGACATCAGCCCCAGCATTTT. Translated, it gives CASSEWQGGHQPQHF. The V call is TRBV2, the J call TRBJ1-5, with 7 bases lining up with TRBD1. V dropped 2 bases and J dropped 5; count of bases not matched to a gene: 6. The germline V gene has CDR1 SNHLY and CDR2 FYNNEI. The CDR3 has 15 residues.

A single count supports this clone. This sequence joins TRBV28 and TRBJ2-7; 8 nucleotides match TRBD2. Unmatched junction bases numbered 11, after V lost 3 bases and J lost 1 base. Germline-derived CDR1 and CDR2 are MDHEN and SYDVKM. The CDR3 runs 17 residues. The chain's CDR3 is CASSFGLAGNPSYEQYF. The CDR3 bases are TGTGCCAGCAGTTTTGGCCTAGCGGGTAACCCATCCTACGAGCAGTACTTC.

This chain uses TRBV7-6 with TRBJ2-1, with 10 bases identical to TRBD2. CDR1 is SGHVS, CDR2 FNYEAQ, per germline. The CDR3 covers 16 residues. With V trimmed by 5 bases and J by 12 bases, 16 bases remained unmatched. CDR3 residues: CASSHAGPSGRSAQFF. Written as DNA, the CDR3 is TGTGCCAGCAGCCACGCGGGTCCTAGCGGGAGATCGGCGCAGTTCTTC. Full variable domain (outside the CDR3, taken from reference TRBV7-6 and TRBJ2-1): GAGVSQSPRYKVTKRGQDVALRCDPISGHVSLYWYRQALGQGPEFLTYFNYEAQQDKSGLPNDRFSAERPEGSISTLTIQRTEQRDSAMYRCASSHAGPSGRSAQFFGPGTRLTVL.

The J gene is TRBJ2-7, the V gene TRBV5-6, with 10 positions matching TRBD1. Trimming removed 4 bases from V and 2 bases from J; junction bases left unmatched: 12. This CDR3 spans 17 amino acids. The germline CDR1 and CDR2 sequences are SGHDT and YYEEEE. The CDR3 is CASSAPLRDRGPYEQYF. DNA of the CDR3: TGTGCCAGCAGCGCCCCACTCCGGGACAGGGGTCCCTACGAGCAGTACTTC.

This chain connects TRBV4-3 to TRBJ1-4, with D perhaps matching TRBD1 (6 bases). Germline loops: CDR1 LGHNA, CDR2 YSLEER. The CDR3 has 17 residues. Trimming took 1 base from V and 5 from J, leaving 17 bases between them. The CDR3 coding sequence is TGCGCCAGCAGCCAAGTCTCGGGGGGCGCGGGGAATGAAAAACTGTTTTTT. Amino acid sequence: CASSQVSGGAGNEKLFF.

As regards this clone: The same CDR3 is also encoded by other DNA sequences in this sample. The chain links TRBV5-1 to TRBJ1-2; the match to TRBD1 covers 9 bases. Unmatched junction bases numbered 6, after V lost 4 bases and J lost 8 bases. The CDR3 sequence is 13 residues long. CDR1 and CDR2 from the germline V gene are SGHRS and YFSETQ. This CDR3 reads CASSPGQGEGYTF. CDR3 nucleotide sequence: TGCGCCAGCAGCCCGGGACAGGGAGAAGGCTACACCTTC.

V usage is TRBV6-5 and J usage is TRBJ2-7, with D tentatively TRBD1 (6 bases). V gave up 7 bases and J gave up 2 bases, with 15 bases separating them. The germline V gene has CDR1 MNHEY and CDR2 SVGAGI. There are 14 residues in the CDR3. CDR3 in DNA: TGTGCCAGCACTCCCGGCCAGGGGACCTACGAGCAGTACTTC. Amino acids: CASTPGQGTYEQYF.

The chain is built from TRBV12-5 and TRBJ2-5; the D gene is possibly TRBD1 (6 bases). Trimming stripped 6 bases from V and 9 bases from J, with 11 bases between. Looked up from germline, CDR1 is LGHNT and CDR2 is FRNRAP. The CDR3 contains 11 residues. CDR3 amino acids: CASGSGAAQYF. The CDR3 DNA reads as TGTGCTAGTGGCTCAGGGGCAGCCCAGTACTTC.

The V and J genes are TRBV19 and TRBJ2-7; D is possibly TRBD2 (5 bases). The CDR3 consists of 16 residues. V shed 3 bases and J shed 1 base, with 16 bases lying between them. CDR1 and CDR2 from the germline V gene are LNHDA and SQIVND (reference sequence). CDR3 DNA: TGTGCCAGTAGTATCCGGTTACCCTCGGGATCCTACGAGCAGTACTTC. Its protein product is CASSIRLPSGSYEQYF.